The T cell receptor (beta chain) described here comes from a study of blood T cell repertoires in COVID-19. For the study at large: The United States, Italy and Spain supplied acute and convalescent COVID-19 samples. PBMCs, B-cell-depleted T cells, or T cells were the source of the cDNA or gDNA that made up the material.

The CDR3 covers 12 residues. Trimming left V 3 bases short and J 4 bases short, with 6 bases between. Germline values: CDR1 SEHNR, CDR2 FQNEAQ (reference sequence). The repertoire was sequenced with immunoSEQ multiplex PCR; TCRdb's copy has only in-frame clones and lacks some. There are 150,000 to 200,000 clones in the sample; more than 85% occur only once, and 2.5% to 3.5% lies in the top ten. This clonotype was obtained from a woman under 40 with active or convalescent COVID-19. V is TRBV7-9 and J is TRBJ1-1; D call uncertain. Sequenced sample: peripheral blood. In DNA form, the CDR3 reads TGTGCCAGCAGCTTTGAGGGCACTGAAGCTTTCTTT. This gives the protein CASSFEGTEAFF.